This is a list of T cell receptor beta chains from one sample in a study of CD8 T cells in ankylosing spondylitis. Via MiXCR, TCRdb re-called the 5' RACE reads, giving one row per CDR3 protein. The data show 45,000 to 65,000 distinct CDR3 sequences, with roughly 7.3% seen just once and around 7.8% held by the top ten. The sequenced sample consisted of blood, either unsorted or a sorted T cell fraction (not recorded which). The receptors were gathered from a female donor with ankylosing spondylitis or in good health (not recorded which). Both conserved end residues are trimmed from each CDR3. Fields, in order: D gene, V gene, J gene, CDR3 protein. D genes are given only for firm matches.

>NA|TRBV7-9|TRBJ1-1
ASSLGGAEAF
>NA|TRBV15|TRBJ1-4
ATSRAKGSSEKLF
>TRBD1|TRBV11-3|TRBJ2-7
ASSSGQGLNYEQY
>TRBD1|TRBV5-6|TRBJ1-2
ASSLGQGLGYT
>TRBD1|TRBV29-1|TRBJ2-3
SVRDRGTDTQY
>TRBD1|TRBV5-1|TRBJ1-2
ASSLTVGQGAIYGYT
>TRBD1|TRBV20-1|TRBJ1-2
SARVGYRGSKSNYGYT
>NA|TRBV28|TRBJ2-7
ASSQPGLAYEQY
>NA|TRBV3-1|TRBJ2-5
ASSQPGWGETQY
>NA|TRBV2|TRBJ2-1
ASSEYGGLGNEQF
>TRBD1|TRBV12-3/TRBV12-4|TRBJ2-1
ASSGQGVKQQF
>TRBD1|TRBV20-1|TRBJ1-1
SARDGGRGAEAF
>TRBD1|TRBV20-1|TRBJ2-3
SGTGTGNTDTQY
>NA|TRBV14|TRBJ2-7
ASSQFIGEQY
>NA|TRBV12-3/TRBV12-4|TRBJ1-4
ASTPLMGEKLF
>NA|TRBV6-1|TRBJ1-6
ASRRLGLGSPLH
>NA|TRBV7-9|TRBJ1-3
ASSPVFGGSSGNTIY
>NA|TRBV12-3/TRBV12-4|TRBJ1-3
ASSLYGTGNTIY
>NA|TRBV9|TRBJ2-3
ASSVSGLRDTQY
>NA|TRBV7-9|TRBJ1-1
ASSLGEATEAF
>NA|TRBV18|TRBJ2-7
ASSPGTVGSYEQY
>NA|TRBV14|TRBJ2-1
ASSYNNEQF
>NA|TRBV20-1|TRBJ2-5
SASLRSVQETQY
>TRBD1|TRBV5-1|TRBJ1-5
ASSLFRGPNQPQH
>NA|TRBV10-3|TRBJ2-6
AIMKGNGRGANVLT
>NA|TRBV18|TRBJ1-5
ASSPSGANQPQH
>TRBD1|TRBV20-1|TRBJ1-1
SARDPGGGRNTEAF
>NA|TRBV29-1|TRBJ1-5
SVGGVGQPQH
>TRBD2|TRBV29-1|TRBJ2-2
SVVKRGGPGELF
>NA|TRBV29-1|TRBJ1-1
SVEGGERAEAF
>TRBD1|TRBV29-1|TRBJ2-5
SWGQVTQETQY
>NA|TRBV12-3/TRBV12-4|TRBJ1-2
ASSLRGFGYT
>NA|TRBV9|TRBJ2-7
ASSVEDSSKQY
>TRBD2|TRBV6-5|TRBJ2-1
ASSYPSGGVNEQF
>TRBD1|TRBV5-1|TRBJ2-1
ASSLQGVTTYNEQF
>NA|TRBV7-6|TRBJ2-5
ASSFGRLGQETQY
>TRBD1|TRBV5-1|TRBJ1-1
ASSFTGGTEAF
>NA|TRBV5-1|TRBJ1-4
ASSLLGGQTNEKLF
>TRBD2|TRBV29-1|TRBJ2-1
SVELAGGERYEQF
>NA|TRBV28|TRBJ1-1
ASGERVMNTEAF
>NA|TRBV5-1|TRBJ2-7
ASSLAQGLYEQY
>NA|TRBV5-1|TRBJ2-1
ASSLETQYNEQF
>NA|TRBV20-1|TRBJ1-2
SARLGGRVYGYT
>NA|TRBV28|TRBJ1-5
ASSPAGTEGQPQH
>NA|TRBV28|TRBJ2-5
ASSSPSLGMQETQY
>NA|TRBV6-2/TRBV6-3|TRBJ2-3
ASRTLRATQY
>NA|TRBV12-5|TRBJ2-2
ASLPGAGELF
>NA|TRBV29-1|TRBJ2-3
SVEDFSEHTDTQY
>NA|TRBV30|TRBJ1-1
AWRGGTEAF
>NA|TRBV28|TRBJ1-1
ASSLSAVWTEAF